The 4 T cell receptor beta chains listed next were all sequenced from one sample in a study of T cells in Graves' hyperthyroidism and ophthalmopathy. Amplification of TCR beta CDR3 regions was performed using RNA transcripts as template. With the HTBI primer set, the TCR CDR3 went through a first round of RT-PCR. One entry per CDR3 protein results from TCRdb running MiXCR on the multiplex PCR reads. The data contain around 540,000 distinct CDR3 sequences, 15% to 20% of them seen just once; the ten biggest clones take up approximately 30%. The specimen sequenced was blood. These receptor sequences come from a woman aged 25 to 39 with Graves' ophthalmopathy.

This clonotype was seen at least ten times. The chain is built from TRBV28 and TRBJ1-2; D is unclear. Germline CDR1 and CDR2: MDHEN and SYDVKM. V lost 8 bases to trimming and J lost 2 bases, with 15 bases between them. The CDR3 totals 14 residues. The CDR3 spells CASLRTVGNYGYTF. For the CDR3, the DNA is TGTGCCAGCCTTAGGACGGTGGGGAACTATGGCTACACCTTC.

The chain recombines TRBV11-3 with TRBJ2-7; TRBD1 aligns across 9 bases. This CDR3 region has 15 residues. From germline, CDR1 is SGHNT and CDR2 YENEEA. The trim removed 4 bases at V and 6 bases at J, leaving 10 bases unmatched. CDR3 DNA: TGTGCCAGCAGCTCGACGGGGACAGGGTTCTCCGAGCAGTACTTC. Protein: CASSSTGTGFSEQYF.

This clonotype has more than one count but fewer than ten. This chain uses TRBV18 with TRBJ1-6; D is ambiguous. V lost 4 bases and J lost 3, with 16 bases in between. The V gene's germline CDR1 is KGHSH and CDR2 LQKENI. This CDR3 comprises 17 residues. CDR3 coding DNA: TGTGCCAGCTCACTCAAGGCCGGGTTGGACTATAATTCACCCCTCCACTTT. Encoded protein: CASSLKAGLDYNSPLHF.

This clonotype was counted a few times. One base away lies a much larger clone, so this may be a sequencing read error. The V and J genes are TRBV28 and TRBJ1-1; D ambiguous. The CDR3 length is 15 residues. Germline CDR1 is MDHEN and CDR2 is SYDVKM. This CDR3 reads CASNPQPEGNTGAFF. CDR3 DNA: TGTGCCAGCAACCCACAGCCAGAAGGAAACACTGGAGCTTTCTTT. Based on the CDR3 plus reference TRBV28 and TRBJ1-1, the full variable domain is DVKVTQSSRYLVKRTGEKVFLECVQDMDHENMFWYRQDPGLGLRLIYFSYDVKMKEKGDIPEGYSVSREKKERFSLILESASTNQTSMYLCASNPQPEGNTGAFFGQGTRLTVV.